The following is a T cell receptor beta chain sequence with its context. This record comes from a study of human T cells and chemical hapten exposure. MiXCR was run by TCRdb on the RACE reads, yielding one entry per CDR3 protein. The sample records nearly 85,000 distinct CDR3 sequences, roughly 10% being singletons. The time point denotes: patch test 2, 6 weeks after DPC sensitization. Documented treatment: therapeutic diphenylcyclopropenone sensitization with weekly scalp DPC. Germline V gene sequence: CDR1 SGHTA, CDR2 FQGTGA. The CDR3 contains 15 residues. Trimming removed 5 bases from V and 5 bases from J, with 18 bases in between.

The source material was whole blood, sampled in connection with sensitization to the hapten diphenylcyclopropenone (DPC). The chain is built from TRBV7-3 and TRBJ2-5; D possibly corresponds to TRBD1 (7 bases). The receptor's source is a man in his late teens or twenties with alopecia areata. Some clones in this sample may be carry-over from other donors' samples. CDR3 in amino acids: CASSLLGGGGETQYF. The CDR3 nucleotides are TGTGCCAGCAGCCTGCTCGGAGGAGGGGGCGAGACCCAGTACTTC. Drawing the rest from reference TRBV7-3 and TRBJ2-5, the complete variable domain is GAGVSQTPSNKVTEKGKYVELRCDPISGHTALYWYRQSLGQGPEFLIYFQGTGAADDSGLPNDRFFAVRPEGSVSTLKIQRTERGDSAVYLCASSLLGGGGETQYFGPGTRLLVL.